This is a list of T cell receptor beta chains from one sample in a study of T-cell memory formation after mild COVID-19. Using its own MiXCR run on the 5' RACE reads, TCRdb lists one record per CDR3 protein. The sample holds about 180,000 distinct CDR3 sequences, approximately 17% seen once. The sample comprised PBMCs or a T cell subset sorted from them (not recorded which). The receptors here all came from a man aged 18 to 29 who had mild COVID-19 (a few samples of this study predate the infection). Cell type and time point are not known. The CDR3 runs from the conserved cysteine through the conserved F or W. Each record gives: clone size, J gene, D gene, V gene, CDR3 protein, CDR3 DNA. The D gene is left open where the match is weak. Clone size is stated in some rows and not others, as once, few, many or a class when expanded.

>.|TRBJ1-1|.|TRBV12-3/TRBV12-4
CASIKYTEAFF
TGTGCCAGCATAAAGTACACTGAAGCTTTCTTT
>few|TRBJ1-6|.|TRBV5-1
CASSLLQGNSPLHF
TGCGCCAGCAGCTTGCTGCAGGGGAATTCACCCCTCCACTTT
>few|TRBJ2-6|.|TRBV18
CASSPRANSGANVLTF
TGTGCCAGCTCACCACGCGCGAATTCTGGGGCCAACGTCCTGACTTTC
>.|TRBJ2-3|TRBD2|TRBV5-4
CASRPGTSGTDTQYF
TGTGCCAGCAGACCCGGGACTAGCGGCACAGATACGCAGTATTTT
>many|TRBJ2-5|.|TRBV27
CASSLLGGQETQYF
TGTGCCAGCAGTCTTCTCGGCGGCCAAGAGACCCAGTACTTC
>.|TRBJ1-1|.|TRBV5-1
CASSLYQGLSAEAFF
TGCGCCAGCAGCTTGTATCAGGGTCTAAGCGCTGAAGCTTTCTTT
>.|TRBJ2-7|.|TRBV12-3/TRBV12-4
CASSPQVVEQYF
TGTGCCAGCAGCCCACAGGTCGTCGAGCAGTACTTC
>.|TRBJ2-2|.|TRBV6-5
CASSYSTSQEGRRGTGELFF
TGTGCCAGCAGTTACTCCACGTCGCAGGAGGGCAGAAGAGGGACCGGGGAGCTGTTTTTT
>few|TRBJ2-5|TRBD1|TRBV5-1
CASSSGRGGAGETQYF
TGCGCCAGCAGCTCGGGGCGAGGGGGCGCAGGGGAGACCCAGTACTTC
>few|TRBJ1-6|.|TRBV18
CASSPDGVSDSYNSPLHF
TGTGCCAGCTCCCCGGACGGGGTTAGCGACTCCTATAATTCACCCCTCCACTTT
>.|TRBJ1-1|.|TRBV7-3
CASSVQRNTEAFF
TGTGCCAGCAGCGTACAGAGGAACACTGAAGCTTTCTTT
>few|TRBJ1-1|.|TRBV2
CASNSEAWEGIEPEAFF
TGTGCCAGCAACTCGGAGGCCTGGGAGGGAATTGAACCGGAAGCTTTCTTT
>.|TRBJ2-1|TRBD1|TRBV7-2
CASSPGTEYNEQFF
TGTGCCAGCAGCCCCGGGACAGAGTACAATGAGCAGTTCTTC
>few|TRBJ2-5|TRBD2|TRBV9
CASSPSVAGGQETQYF
TGTGCCAGCAGCCCCTCCGTGGCGGGGGGGCAGGAGACCCAGTACTTC
>few|TRBJ1-4|.|TRBV6-5
CASSYRRINEKLFF
TGTGCCAGCAGTTACCGACGGATTAATGAAAAACTGTTTTTT
>.|TRBJ1-3|.|TRBV12-3/TRBV12-4
CASSLQTGHSGNTIYF
TGTGCCAGCAGTTTACAAACTGGCCACTCTGGAAACACCATATATTTT
>.|TRBJ1-1|.|TRBV20-1
CSARDAHTEAFF
TGCAGTGCTAGAGACGCTCACACTGAAGCTTTCTTT
>.|TRBJ1-5|.|TRBV5-1
CASSLMGGNQPQHF
TGCGCCAGCAGCTTAATGGGGGGCAATCAGCCCCAGCATTTT
>few|TRBJ2-7|TRBD1|TRBV10-3
CAIRRQGVVYEQYF
TGTGCCATCAGGAGACAGGGGGTGGTCTACGAGCAGTACTTC
>.|TRBJ1-1|TRBD1|TRBV7-6
CASSSRQGMNTEAFF
TGTGCCAGCAGCTCCAGACAGGGTATGAACACTGAAGCTTTCTTT
>.|TRBJ2-3|TRBD2|TRBV3-1
CASSQTRLAPDTQYF
TGTGCCAGCAGCCAAACCCGACTAGCCCCAGATACGCAGTATTTT
>.|TRBJ1-1|.|TRBV10-3
CAISEYDKNTEAFF
TGTGCCATCAGTGAATACGACAAGAACACTGAAGCTTTCTTT
>few|TRBJ1-1|.|TRBV11-2
CASSPLGGVNTEAFF
TGTGCCAGCAGCCCCTTGGGAGGGGTGAACACTGAAGCTTTCTTT
>few|TRBJ2-3|TRBD2|TRBV20-1
CSATKEGLAGTGTQYF
TGCAGTGCTACAAAGGAGGGACTAGCGGGAACGGGTACGCAGTATTTT
>few|TRBJ2-4|.|TRBV7-9
CASSLITGQAKNIQYF
TGTGCCAGCAGCTTAATTACAGGTCAAGCCAAAAACATTCAGTACTTC
>.|TRBJ2-5|.|TRBV9
CASSDRDQETQYF
TGTGCCAGCAGCGATCGGGACCAAGAGACCCAGTACTTC
>.|TRBJ2-5|.|TRBV7-3
CASSLGGRGVSETQYF
TGTGCCAGCAGCTTAGGAGGCAGGGGGGTTTCGGAGACCCAGTACTTC
>many|TRBJ2-5|TRBD1|TRBV4-3
CASSQTGSSGETQYF
TGCGCCAGCAGCCAGACAGGGTCCTCCGGGGAGACCCAGTACTTC
>.|TRBJ2-5|TRBD1|TRBV12-3/TRBV12-4
CARIWTGWETQYF
TGTGCCAGGATTTGGACAGGGTGGGAGACCCAGTACTTC